The entry below describes one TCR beta chain. A single count supports this clone. The clone's antigen remains unknown. No base quality information exists; no much larger clone differs at one position. In the germline V gene, CDR1 corresponds to MNHNS and CDR2 to SASEGT. Taken from cysteine to phenylalanine, the CDR3 has 17 residues. Kept here is only the CDR3 DNA, which spans 51 bases and is read in frame from base 1. The germline ends are 16 bases apart after V is trimmed by 0 bases and J by 2 bases. The data were taken from a study of OX40 agonist ivuxolimab in advanced cancers. As for the study more broadly: Ivuxolimab, which targeted the costimulatory receptor OX40 (CD134), was an agonistic, fully human IgG2 monoclonal antibody. Intravenous ivuxolimab was administered to patients every 2 weeks at six dose levels: 0.01, 0.1, 0.3, 1.5, 3 and 10 mg/kg. Of the roughly 53 patients in dose escalation, 19 had hepatocellular carcinoma, approximately 15 had melanoma, 9 had renal cell carcinoma and 9 had head and neck cancer. A male proportion of about 79% and a mean age of roughly 58 years, ranging from roughly 23 to 79, were recorded for the dose-escalation cohort. Prior anti-PD-1, anti-PD-L1 or anti-CTLA-4 therapy was permitted, and checkpoint inhibitors had been received by around 39% of dose-escalation patients. Partial responses occurred in three dose-escalation patients, of whom one had hepatocellular carcinoma and two had cutaneous melanoma. Peripheral TCRbeta sequencing aimed to test whether ivuxolimab altered TCR sequence diversity and caused clonal T-cell expansion. The paper reports the monotherapy dose-escalation portion (N of about 54 patients) of the phase I ivuxolimab trial.

The trial excluded patients who had a history of autoimmune disease or who were on systemic immunosuppression. Peripheral blood for TCR sequencing was collected from all dose cohorts at baseline, on cycle 4 day 1, and on cycle 7 day 1. The samples were drawn from a first-in-human, open-label, multicenter phase I dose-escalation trial of ivuxolimab. The trial enrolled adults with locally advanced or metastatic head and neck squamous cell, hepatocellular, melanoma or renal cell carcinoma. Before TCR sequencing, CD4+ T cells and CD8+ T cells from peripheral blood were sorted into separate populations. Results and caveats for the whole study, not just this receptor: After ivuxolimab, expanded clones were on average more numerous among CD8+ T cells than among CD4+ T cells. Low levels of normalized T-cell clonal expansion were also seen in some patients who did not respond. At doses of 0.1 to 3.0 mg/kg, clonal expansion of both CD4+ and CD8+ T cells in blood was seen between baseline and week 6. In the 0.1-3.0 mg/kg groups, partial responders had among the lowest normalized peripheral clonal expansion, particularly in CD8+ T cells. The antigen specificity of the peripheral T cells that underwent clonal expansion was not determined.

Genomic DNA was isolated from the sorted cells so that the TCRbeta CDR3 region could be sequenced. TCRbeta CDR3 regions were sequenced using the immunoSEQ Assay. Not all clones reach the TCRdb copy of this immuneACCESS table, which keeps in-frame sequences only. Checked studies attribute under half of the gap to unresolved V genes and leave the rest unexplained. In this sample the table shows some 90,000 clones, approximately 87% of which occur a single time. About 4.5% of the sample rests with the top ten. The input for sequencing was CD4+ or CD8+ T cells sorted from blood, taken in a trial of the OX40 agonist ivuxolimab. The rearrangement joined TRBV6-1 to TRBJ1-1; no D gene can be assigned with confidence. This clonotype originated in an adult with an advanced solid tumor such as melanoma, head and neck, liver or kidney cancer. The nucleotide sequence reads as follows: TGTGCCAGCAGTGAAGCATTAGGGCGGCAGGTAAACACTGAAGCTTTCTTT. The resulting protein is CASSEALGRQVNTEAFF.